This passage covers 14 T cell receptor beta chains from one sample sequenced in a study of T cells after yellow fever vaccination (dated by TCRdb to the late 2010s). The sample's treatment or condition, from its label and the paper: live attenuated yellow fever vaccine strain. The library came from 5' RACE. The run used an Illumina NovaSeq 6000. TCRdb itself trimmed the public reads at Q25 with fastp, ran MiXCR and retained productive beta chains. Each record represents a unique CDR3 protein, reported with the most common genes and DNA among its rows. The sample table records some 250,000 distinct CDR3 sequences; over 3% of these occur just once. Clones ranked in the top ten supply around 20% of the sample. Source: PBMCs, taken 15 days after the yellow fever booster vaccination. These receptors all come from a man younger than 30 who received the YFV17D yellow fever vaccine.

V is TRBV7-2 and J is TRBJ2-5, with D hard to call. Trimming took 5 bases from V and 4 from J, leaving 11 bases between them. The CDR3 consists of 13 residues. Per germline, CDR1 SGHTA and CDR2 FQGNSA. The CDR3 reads CASSQPSRETQYF. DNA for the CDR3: TGTGCCAGCAGCCAACCCTCAAGAGAGACCCAGTACTTC.

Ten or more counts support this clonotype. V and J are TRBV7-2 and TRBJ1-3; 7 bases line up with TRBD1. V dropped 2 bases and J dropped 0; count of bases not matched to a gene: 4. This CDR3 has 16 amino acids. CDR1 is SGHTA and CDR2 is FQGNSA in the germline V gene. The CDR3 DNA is TGTGCCAGCAGCTTACGGACAGGACGCTCTGGAAACACCATATATTTT. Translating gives CASSLRTGRSGNTIYF.

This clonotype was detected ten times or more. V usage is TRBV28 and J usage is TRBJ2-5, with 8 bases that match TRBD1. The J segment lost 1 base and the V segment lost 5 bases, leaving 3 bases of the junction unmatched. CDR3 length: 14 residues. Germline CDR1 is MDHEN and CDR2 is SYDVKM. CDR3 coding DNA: TGTGCCAGCAGTCCAGACAGGGGCCAAGAGACCCAGTACTTC. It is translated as CASSPDRGQETQYF.

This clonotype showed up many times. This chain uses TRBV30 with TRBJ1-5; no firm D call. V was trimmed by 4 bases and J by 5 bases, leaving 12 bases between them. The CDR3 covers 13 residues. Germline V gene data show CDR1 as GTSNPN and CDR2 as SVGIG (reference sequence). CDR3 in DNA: TGTGCCTGGACATTGGACCGCGATCAGCCCCAGCATTTT. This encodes CAWTLDRDQPQHF. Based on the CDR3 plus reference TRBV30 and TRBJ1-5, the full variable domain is SQTIHQWPATLVQPVGSPLSLECTVEGTSNPNLYWYRQAAGRGLQLLFYSVGIGQISSEVPQNLSASRPQDRQFILSSKKLLLSDSGFYLCAWTLDRDQPQHFGDGTRLSIL.

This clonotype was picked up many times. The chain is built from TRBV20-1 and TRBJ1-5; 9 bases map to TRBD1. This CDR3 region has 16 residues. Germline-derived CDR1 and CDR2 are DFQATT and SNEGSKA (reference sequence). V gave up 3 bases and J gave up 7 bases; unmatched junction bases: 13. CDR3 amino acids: CSARDPRDRVDQPQHF. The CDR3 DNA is TGCAGTGCTAGGGATCCCCGGGACAGGGTCGACCAGCCCCAGCATTTT.

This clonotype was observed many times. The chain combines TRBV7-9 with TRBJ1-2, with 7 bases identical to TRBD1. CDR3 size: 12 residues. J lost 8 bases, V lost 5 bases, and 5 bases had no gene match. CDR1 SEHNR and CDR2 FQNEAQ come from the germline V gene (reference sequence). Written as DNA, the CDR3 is TGTGCCAGCAGCCGGGACAGTTCAGGCTACACCTTC. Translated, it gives CASSRDSSGYTF. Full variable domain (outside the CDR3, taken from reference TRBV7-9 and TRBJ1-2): DTGVSQNPRHKITKRGQNVTFRCDPISEHNRLYWYRQTLGQGPEFLTYFQNEAQLEKSRLLSDRFSAERPKGSFSTLEIQRTEQGDSAMYLCASSRDSSGYTFGSGTRLTVV.

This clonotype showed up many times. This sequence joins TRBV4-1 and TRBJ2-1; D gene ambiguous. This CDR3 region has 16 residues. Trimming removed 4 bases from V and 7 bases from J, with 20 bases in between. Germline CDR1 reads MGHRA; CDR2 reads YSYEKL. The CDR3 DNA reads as TGCGCCAGCAGCCGAGATCCCGGACGAGGAAGGAATGAGCAGTTCTTC. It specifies CASSRDPGRGRNEQFF.

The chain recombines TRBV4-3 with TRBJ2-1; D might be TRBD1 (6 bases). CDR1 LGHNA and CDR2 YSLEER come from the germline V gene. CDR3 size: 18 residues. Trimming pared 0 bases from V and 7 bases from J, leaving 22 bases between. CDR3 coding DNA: TGCGCCAGCAGCCAAGATCGTTCCGAGGGGGTGTTTGGGAATGAGCAGTTCTTC. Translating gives CASSQDRSEGVFGNEQFF.

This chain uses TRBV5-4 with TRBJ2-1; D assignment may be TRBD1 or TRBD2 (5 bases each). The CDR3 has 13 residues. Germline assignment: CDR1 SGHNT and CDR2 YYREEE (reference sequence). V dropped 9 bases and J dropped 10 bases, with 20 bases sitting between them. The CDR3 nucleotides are TGTGCCATTAGGCCTAGCCCCCAGGGAGAGCAGTTCTTC. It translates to CAIRPSPQGEQFF.

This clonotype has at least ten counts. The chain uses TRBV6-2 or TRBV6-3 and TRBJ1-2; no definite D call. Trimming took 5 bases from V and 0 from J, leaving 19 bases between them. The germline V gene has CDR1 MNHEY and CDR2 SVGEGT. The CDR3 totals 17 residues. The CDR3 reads CASSPEYPTMANYGYTF. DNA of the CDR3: TGTGCCAGCAGTCCAGAATACCCTACGATGGCTAACTATGGCTACACCTTC.

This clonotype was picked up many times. CDR3 nucleotide sequence: TGTGCCAGCAGCTCGACCGGGACAGGGGGCCTTAATACGCAGTATTTT. Encoded protein: CASSSTGTGGLNTQYF. This chain links TRBV7-2 with TRBJ2-3, with 12 bases lining up with TRBD1. The CDR3 is made up of 16 amino acids. The J segment lost 7 bases and the V segment lost 4 bases, leaving 9 bases of the junction unmatched. Germline V gene data show CDR1 as SGHTA and CDR2 as FQGNSA.

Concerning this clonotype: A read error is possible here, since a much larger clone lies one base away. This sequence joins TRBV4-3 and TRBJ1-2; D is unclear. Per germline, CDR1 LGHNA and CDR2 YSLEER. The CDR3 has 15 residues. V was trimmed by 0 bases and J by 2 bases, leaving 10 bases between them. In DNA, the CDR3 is TGCGCCAGCAGCCAAGAAACAGTTTACAACTATGGCTACACCTTC. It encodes CASSQETVYNYGYTF.

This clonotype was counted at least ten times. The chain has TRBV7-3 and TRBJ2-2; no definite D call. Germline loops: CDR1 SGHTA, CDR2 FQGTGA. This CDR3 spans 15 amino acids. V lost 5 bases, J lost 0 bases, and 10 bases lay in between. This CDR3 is CASSVSGSNTGELFF. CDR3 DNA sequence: TGTGCCAGCAGCGTATCCGGGTCGAACACCGGGGAGCTGTTTTTT.

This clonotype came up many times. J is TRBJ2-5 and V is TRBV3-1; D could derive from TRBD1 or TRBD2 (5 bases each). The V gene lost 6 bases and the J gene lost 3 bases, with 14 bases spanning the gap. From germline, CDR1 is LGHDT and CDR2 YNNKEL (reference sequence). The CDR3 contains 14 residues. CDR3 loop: CASRRPGREETQYF. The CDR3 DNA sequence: TGTGCCAGCAGAAGACCGGGACGCGAAGAGACCCAGTACTTC.